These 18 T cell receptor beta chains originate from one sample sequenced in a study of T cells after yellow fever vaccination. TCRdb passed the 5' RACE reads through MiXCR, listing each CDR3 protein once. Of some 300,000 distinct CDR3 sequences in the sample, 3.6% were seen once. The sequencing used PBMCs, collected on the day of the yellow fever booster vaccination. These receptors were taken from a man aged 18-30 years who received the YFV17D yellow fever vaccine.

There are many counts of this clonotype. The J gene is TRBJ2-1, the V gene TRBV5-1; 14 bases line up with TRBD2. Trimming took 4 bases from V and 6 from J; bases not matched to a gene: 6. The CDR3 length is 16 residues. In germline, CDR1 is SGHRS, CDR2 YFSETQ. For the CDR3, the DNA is TGCGCCAGCAGCCTCGGGACTAGCGGGGGAATCAATGAGCAGTTCTTC. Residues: CASSLGTSGGINEQFF.

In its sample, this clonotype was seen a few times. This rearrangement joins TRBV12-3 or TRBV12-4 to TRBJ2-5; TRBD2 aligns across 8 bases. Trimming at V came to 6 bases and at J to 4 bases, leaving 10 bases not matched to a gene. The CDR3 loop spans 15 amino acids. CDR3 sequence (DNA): TGTGCCAGCAGCCTAAGGATAGCGGGGCGAGAGACCCAGTACTTC. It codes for CASSLRIAGRETQYF.

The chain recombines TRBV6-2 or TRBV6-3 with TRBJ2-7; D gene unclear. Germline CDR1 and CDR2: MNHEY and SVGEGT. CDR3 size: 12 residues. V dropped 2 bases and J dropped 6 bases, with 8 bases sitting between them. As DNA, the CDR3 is TGTGCCAGCAGTTACGATTGGTTCGAGCAGTACTTC. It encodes CASSYDWFEQYF.

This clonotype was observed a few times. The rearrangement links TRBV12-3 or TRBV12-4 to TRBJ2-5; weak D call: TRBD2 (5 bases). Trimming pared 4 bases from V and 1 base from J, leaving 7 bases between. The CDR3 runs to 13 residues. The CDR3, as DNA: TGTGCCAGCAGTTCAGCGGTCCAAGAGACCCAGTACTTC. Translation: CASSSAVQETQYF.

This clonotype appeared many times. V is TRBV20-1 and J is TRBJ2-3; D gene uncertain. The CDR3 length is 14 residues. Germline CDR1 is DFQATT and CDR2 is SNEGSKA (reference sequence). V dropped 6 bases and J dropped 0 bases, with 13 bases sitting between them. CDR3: CSAPRPASTDTQYF. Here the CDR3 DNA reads TGCAGTGCCCCCCGCCCGGCTAGCACAGATACGCAGTATTTT.

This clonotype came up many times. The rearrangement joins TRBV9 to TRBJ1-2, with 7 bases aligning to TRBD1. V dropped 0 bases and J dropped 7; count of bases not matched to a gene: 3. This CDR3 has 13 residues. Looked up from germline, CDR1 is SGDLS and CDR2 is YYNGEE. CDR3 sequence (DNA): TGTGCCAGCAGCGTAGATACAGGGGCTGGCTACACCTTC. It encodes CASSVDTGAGYTF.

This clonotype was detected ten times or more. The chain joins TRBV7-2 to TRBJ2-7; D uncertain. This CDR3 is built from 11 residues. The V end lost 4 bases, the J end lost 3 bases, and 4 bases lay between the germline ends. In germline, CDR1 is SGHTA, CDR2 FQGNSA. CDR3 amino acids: CASSSFYEQYF. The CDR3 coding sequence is TGTGCCAGCAGCTCCTTCTACGAGCAGTACTTC.

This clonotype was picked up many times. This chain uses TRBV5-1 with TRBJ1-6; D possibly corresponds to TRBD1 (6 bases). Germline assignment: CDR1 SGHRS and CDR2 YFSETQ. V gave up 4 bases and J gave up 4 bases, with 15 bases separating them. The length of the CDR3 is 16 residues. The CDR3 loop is CASSPGGSEYNSPLHF. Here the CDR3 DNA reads TGCGCCAGCAGCCCGGGGGGCTCTGAATATAATTCACCCCTCCACTTT.

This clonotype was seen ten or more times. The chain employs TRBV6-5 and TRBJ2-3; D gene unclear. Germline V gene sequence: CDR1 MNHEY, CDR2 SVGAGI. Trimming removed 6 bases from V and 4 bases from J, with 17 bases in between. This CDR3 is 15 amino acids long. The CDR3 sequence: CASSLWLGNPDTQYF. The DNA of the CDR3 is TGTGCCAGCAGCCTTTGGTTAGGGAACCCAGATACGCAGTATTTT.

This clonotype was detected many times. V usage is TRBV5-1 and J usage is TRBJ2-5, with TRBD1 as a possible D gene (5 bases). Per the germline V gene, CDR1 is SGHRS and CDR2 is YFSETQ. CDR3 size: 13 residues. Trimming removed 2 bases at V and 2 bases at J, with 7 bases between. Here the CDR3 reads CASSFDSQETQYF. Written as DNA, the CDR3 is TGCGCCAGCAGCTTTGACAGTCAAGAGACCCAGTACTTC. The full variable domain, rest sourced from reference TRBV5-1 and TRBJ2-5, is KAGVTQTPRYLIKTRGQQVTLSCSPISGHRSVSWYQQTPGQGLQFLFEYFSETQRNKGNFPGRFSGRQFSNSRSEMNVSTLELGDSALYLCASSFDSQETQYFGPGTRLLVL.

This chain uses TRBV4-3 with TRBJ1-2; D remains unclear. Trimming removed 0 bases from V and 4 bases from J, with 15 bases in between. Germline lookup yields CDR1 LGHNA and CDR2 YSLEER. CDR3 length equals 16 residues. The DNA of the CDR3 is TGCGCCAGCAGCCAAGAGGCTTCTGGGGTCGGCTATGGCTACACCTTC. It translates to CASSQEASGVGYGYTF.

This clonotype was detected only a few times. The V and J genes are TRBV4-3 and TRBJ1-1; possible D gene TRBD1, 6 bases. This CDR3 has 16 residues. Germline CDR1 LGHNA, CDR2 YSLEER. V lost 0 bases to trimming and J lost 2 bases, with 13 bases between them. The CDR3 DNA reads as TGCGCCAGCAGCCAAGATTGGTCAGGGGTAAACACTGAAGCTTTCTTT. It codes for CASSQDWSGVNTEAFF.

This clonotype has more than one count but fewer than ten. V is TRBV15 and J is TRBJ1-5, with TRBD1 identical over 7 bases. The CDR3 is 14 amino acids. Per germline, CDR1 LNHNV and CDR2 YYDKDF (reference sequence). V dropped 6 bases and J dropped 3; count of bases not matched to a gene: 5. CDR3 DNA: TGTGCCACCAGTAAGGGACAGCCCAATCAGCCCCAGCATTTT. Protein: CATSKGQPNQPQHF.

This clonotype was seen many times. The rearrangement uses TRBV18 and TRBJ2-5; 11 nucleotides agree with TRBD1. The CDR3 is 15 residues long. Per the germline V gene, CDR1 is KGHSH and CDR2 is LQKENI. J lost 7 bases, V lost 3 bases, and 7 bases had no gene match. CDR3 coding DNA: TGTGCCAGCTCACCGGACAGGGGGCCGCATGGGACCCAGTACTTC. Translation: CASSPDRGPHGTQYF.

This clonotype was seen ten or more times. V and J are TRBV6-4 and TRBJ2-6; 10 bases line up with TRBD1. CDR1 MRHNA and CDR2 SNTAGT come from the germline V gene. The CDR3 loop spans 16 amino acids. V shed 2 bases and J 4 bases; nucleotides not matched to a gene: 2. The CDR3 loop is CASSDGTGEGANVLTF. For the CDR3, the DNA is TGTGCCAGCAGTGACGGGACAGGGGAAGGGGCCAACGTCCTGACTTTC.

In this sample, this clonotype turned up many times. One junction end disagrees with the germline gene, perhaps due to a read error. The CDR3, as DNA: TGTGCCAGCAGCTTAGGACCGTCTGGAAACACCATATATTTT. Residues: CASSLGPSGNTIYF. The J gene is TRBJ1-3, the V gene TRBV5-1; D ambiguous. This CDR3 contains 14 residues. Germline lookup yields CDR1 SGHRS and CDR2 YFSETQ. The full variable domain, completed using reference TRBV5-1 and TRBJ1-3, is KAGVTQTPRYLIKTRGQQVTLSCSPISGHRSVSWYQQTPGQGLQFLFEYFSETQRNKGNFPGRFSGRQFSNSRSEMNVSTLELGDSALYLCASSLGPSGNTIYFGEGSWLTVV.

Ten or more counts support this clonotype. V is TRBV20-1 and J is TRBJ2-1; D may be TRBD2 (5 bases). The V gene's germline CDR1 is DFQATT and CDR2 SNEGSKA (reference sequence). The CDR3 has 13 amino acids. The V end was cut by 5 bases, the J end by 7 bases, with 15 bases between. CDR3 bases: TGCAGTGCTGGACCAGGACTCTGGAATGAGCAGTTCTTC. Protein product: CSAGPGLWNEQFF.

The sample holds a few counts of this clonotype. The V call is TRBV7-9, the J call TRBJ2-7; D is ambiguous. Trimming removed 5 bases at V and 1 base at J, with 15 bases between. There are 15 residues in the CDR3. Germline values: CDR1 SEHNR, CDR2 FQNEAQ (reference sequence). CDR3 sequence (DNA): TGTGCCAGCAGCAAACCCACCGACCCGTCCTACGAGCAGTACTTC. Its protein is CASSKPTDPSYEQYF.